This TCR beta chain emerged from a study of shared clonotypes between healthy human individuals. Study-level information: Per donor, CD8 memory used one plate, CD8 naive used two, CD4 memory used three and CD4 naive used three. Study results and limitations: In a handful of donors, about 5% of naive CD4 clonotypes appeared in common.

CD45RO negativity and positive selection for CCR7 defined naive CD8 cells, a population that excluded terminally differentiated effector memory CD45RA+ cells. The length of the CDR3 is 15 residues. In germline, CDR1 is SGHNT, CDR2 YYREEE (reference sequence). Trimming shortened V by 0 bases and J by 6 bases, and 13 bases separated the two germline ends. Assay execution proceeded at the deep level. Assay used: immunoSEQ multiplex PCR; TCRdb lists only in-frame clones, some missing. Found here are under 700,000 clones, 95% of them singletons; the top ten hold around 0.12%. Regarding this clone: Its antigen is not known.

The receptor was isolated from a woman in her 30s in good health. The chain employs TRBV5-4 and TRBJ2-1; D is unresolved. What was sequenced was naive CD8+ T cells sorted from blood. CDR3 nucleotide sequence: TGTGCCAGCAGCTTGGTCGGGTCCACGGGCAATGAGCAGTTCTTC. It translates to CASSLVGSTGNEQFF.